The clone carrying this TCR beta chain was seen just once. The CDR3 sequence is 18 residues long. The V gene's germline CDR1 is MDHEN and CDR2 SYDVKM. Trimming stripped 7 bases from V and 0 bases from J, with 21 bases between. TCRdb's table, derived via immunoSEQ multiplex PCR, lists solely in-frame clones and lacks some. The sample includes about 80,000 clones, 80% to 85% of them seen just once. The entry originates in a study of T cell clones after liver transplantation. The source was CD4+ T cells from blood, collected approximately 3.5 years after liver transplant. The TCR comes from a human patient who received a liver transplant. Some T cells may possibly be graft donor cells. The chain combines TRBV28 with TRBJ2-2; D perhaps matches TRBD2 (6 bases). The CDR3 bases are TGTGCCAGCATCCCTAATCCCGAATGGGGGGCGAACACCGGGGAGCTGTTTTTT. Its protein is CASIPNPEWGANTGELFF.